The next 30 T cell receptor beta chains were all read from a single sample in a study of cytomegalovirus exposure and HLA in healthy donors. Amplification used 60 Vbeta primers and 13 Jbeta primers. The data were produced by immunoSEQ multiplex PCR, yet TCRdb's version contains in-frame clones alone and is incomplete. Seen here are 74,000 or so clones, 70% to 80% observed once, and the top ten hold more than 2.5%. The sample consisted of PBMCs. Receptors were obtained from a man aged 45-60 years in good health and CMV-seropositive.

This sequence joins TRBV6-9 and TRBJ2-1, with TRBD1 identical over 9 bases. The germline V gene has CDR1 MNHGY and CDR2 SVAAGI. Unmatched junction bases numbered 7, after V lost 6 bases and J lost 7 bases. The CDR3 spans 14 residues. The CDR3 DNA sequence: TGTGCCAGCAGCATGGACAGGGGAGAGAATGAGCAGTTCTTC. Its translation is CASSMDRGENEQFF.

The chain uses TRBV7-2 and TRBJ2-7; 9 nucleotides align to TRBD1. Trimming cost V 2 bases and J 7 bases; bases outside gene matches: 6. This CDR3 has 14 amino acids. Looked up from germline, CDR1 is SGHTA and CDR2 is FQGNSA. CDR3 nucleotide sequence: TGTGCCAGCAGCTTATTGGACAGGGGAGATGAGCAGTACTTC. It codes for CASSLLDRGDEQYF. Complete variable domain (other parts from reference TRBV7-2 and TRBJ2-7): GAGVSQSPSNKVTEKGKDVELRCDPISGHTALYWYRQSLGQGLEFLIYFQGNSAPDKSGLPSDRFSAERTGGSVSTLTIQRTQQEDSAVYLCASSLLDRGDEQYFGPGTRLTVT.

The rearrangement joins TRBV9 to TRBJ2-1; 11 bases are a match to TRBD2. Germline lookup yields CDR1 SGDLS and CDR2 YYNGEE. V shed 4 bases, J shed 8 bases, and the junction held 11 bases outside the gene matches. The CDR3 sequence is 16 residues long. CDR3 sequence reads: CASSPPGTSGWHEQFF. CDR3 in DNA: TGTGCCAGCAGCCCACCCGGGACTAGCGGTTGGCATGAGCAGTTCTTC.

The chain combines TRBV30 with TRBJ2-7; possibly TRBD1 for D (6 bases). Germline loops: CDR1 GTSNPN, CDR2 SVGIG (reference sequence). The CDR3 covers 14 residues. Trimming took 4 bases from V and 3 from J, leaving 16 bases between them. The CDR3 DNA reads TGTGCCTGGACCTCGACAGGAAGAATCTACGAGCAGTACTTC. Its protein is CAWTSTGRIYEQYF.

This chain joins TRBV6-5 and TRBJ2-2; TRBD1 agrees at 8 bases. There are 15 residues in the CDR3. Losses at the gene ends were 4 bases for V and 2 bases for J; bases not matched to a gene: 3. The germline gives CDR1 MNHEY, CDR2 SVGAGI. The CDR3 spells CASSSGQGNTGELFF. CDR3 nucleotide sequence: TGTGCCAGCAGTTCCGGACAGGGTAACACCGGGGAGCTGTTTTTT.

The chain links TRBV5-4 to TRBJ2-1, with a weak D call TRBD2 (6 bases). The CDR3 has 15 amino acids. The germline gives CDR1 SGHNT, CDR2 YYREEE (reference sequence). Trimming shortened V by 4 bases and J by 1 base, and 12 bases separated the two germline ends. The CDR3 sequence: CASSPPGLSYNEQFF. The CDR3, as DNA: TGTGCCAGCAGCCCTCCGGGACTGTCCTACAATGAGCAGTTCTTC.

This clone was observed a single time. The chain combines TRBV5-1 with TRBJ1-3; D is possibly TRBD1 (5 bases). The CDR3 totals 16 residues. Germline V gene sequence: CDR1 SGHRS, CDR2 YFSETQ. V was cut by 0 bases and J by 3 bases, with 13 bases left in between. The CDR3 coding sequence is TGCGCCAGCAGCTTGGCAGTAAGGGACTATGGAAACACCATATATTTT. Residues: CASSLAVRDYGNTIYF.

The chain recombines TRBV30 with TRBJ2-2; unclear D gene. Trimming removed 3 bases from V and 10 bases from J, with 15 bases in between. CDR1 and CDR2 (germline): GTSNPN, SVGIG (reference sequence). The length of the CDR3 is 13 residues. CDR3 DNA sequence: TGTGCCTGGAGCGCCCGCCTGAGTGAGGAGCTGTTTTTT. Translated, it gives CAWSARLSEELFF. Combining the CDR3 with reference TRBV30 and TRBJ2-2 gives the whole variable domain SQTIHQWPATLVQPVGSPLSLECTVEGTSNPNLYWYRQAAGRGLQLLFYSVGIGQISSEVPQNLSASRPQDRQFILSSKKLLLSDSGFYLCAWSARLSEELFFGEGSRLTVL.

The chain recombines TRBV5-1 with TRBJ2-2; no clear D gene. In germline, CDR1 is SGHRS, CDR2 YFSETQ. The CDR3 has 14 residues. V was shortened by 0 bases and J by 1 base, with 4 bases between the two germline ends. CDR3 loop: CASSLALNTGELFF. CDR3 sequence (DNA): TGCGCCAGCAGCTTGGCGTTGAACACCGGGGAGCTGTTTTTT.

In DNA, the CDR3 is TGTGCTAGTGGTTTGATAGGGGGAACTGGAAACACCATATATTTT. Translation: CASGLIGGTGNTIYF. V usage is TRBV12-5 and J usage is TRBJ1-3; tentative D call: TRBD1 (6 bases). Deletions cut 2 bases from V and 2 bases from J, with 10 bases between. CDR1 LGHNT and CDR2 FRNRAP come from the germline V gene. The CDR3 consists of 15 residues.

V gene TRBV19 combines with J gene TRBJ2-1; TRBD2 matches 11 bases. Looked up from germline, CDR1 is LNHDA and CDR2 is SQIVND (reference sequence). The V gene end was trimmed by 6 bases and the J gene end by 2 bases; junction bases not matched to a gene: 9. The CDR3 runs to 17 residues. The CDR3 nucleotides are TGTGCCAGTAGAGGGACTAGCGGAAGTCTAACCTACAATGAGCAGTTCTTC. It translates to CASRGTSGSLTYNEQFF.

The genes are TRBV25-1 and TRBJ1-6; no firm D call. Trimming shortened V by 3 bases and J by 14 bases, and 17 bases separated the two germline ends. The CDR3 has 14 amino acids. Germline V gives CDR1 MGHDK, CDR2 SYGVNS. The CDR3 loop reads CASSDGTIGFTLHF. The CDR3 DNA reads as TGTGCCAGCAGTGACGGTACGATCGGGTTCACCCTCCACTTT.

The chain recombines TRBV15 with TRBJ2-5, with D perhaps TRBD1 (6 bases). Gene TRBJ2-7 matches the end of the DNA better, so the J call may be wrong. The CDR3 consists of 16 residues. Germline V gene lookup returns CDR1 LNHNV and CDR2 YYDKDF (reference sequence). The CDR3 loop is CATSRDLRQGSHEQYF. CDR3 nucleotides: TGTGCCACCAGCAGAGATCTAAGGCAGGGGAGCCACGAGCAGTACTTC.

The rearrangement uses TRBV7-2 and TRBJ2-7; D is undetermined. V lost 8 bases and J lost 0, with 11 bases in between. CDR3 length equals 13 residues. The germline V gene has CDR1 SGHTA and CDR2 FQGNSA. Here the CDR3 reads CASRVIGSYEQYF. The CDR3 DNA sequence: TGTGCCAGCCGGGTTATAGGCTCCTACGAGCAGTACTTC.

The chain links TRBV19 to TRBJ2-1; TRBD2 matches 10 bases. V lost 6 bases and J lost 4; bases outside the gene matches: 3. This CDR3 has 14 residues. Per germline, CDR1 LNHDA and CDR2 SQIVND (reference sequence). The CDR3 sequence is CASSTSGTYNEQFF. In DNA, the CDR3 is TGTGCCAGTAGCACTAGCGGGACTTACAATGAGCAGTTCTTC.

This clone has a single count. The rearrangement joins TRBV10-2 to TRBJ1-4; 9 bases are a match to TRBD1. V lost 5 bases to trimming and J lost 7 bases; unmatched junction nucleotides: 11. Germline V gene lookup returns CDR1 WSHSY and CDR2 SAAADI. CDR3 length: 16 residues. The CDR3 sequence: CASSPSPGTGSEKLFF. The CDR3 nucleotides read TGCGCCAGCAGTCCTTCCCCCGGGACAGGGAGTGAAAAACTGTTTTTT.

The chain employs TRBV15 and TRBJ2-1, with 7 bases identical to TRBD2. The J segment lost 4 bases and the V segment lost 3 bases, leaving 9 bases of the junction unmatched. CDR1 is LNHNV, CDR2 YYDKDF, per germline (reference sequence). The CDR3 covers 16 residues. The CDR3, as DNA: TGTGCCACCAGCAGGGAACGTCCGGGACTATACAATGAGCAGTTCTTC. Its translation: CATSRERPGLYNEQFF.

Only a few counts were recorded for this clone. The J gene is TRBJ2-3, the V gene TRBV7-2; tentatively, D is TRBD2 (5 bases). The germline CDR1 and CDR2 sequences are SGHTA and FQGNSA. Trimming shortened V by 5 bases and J by 4 bases, and 13 bases separated the two germline ends. The CDR3 spans 14 residues. The CDR3 DNA reads TGTGCCAGCAGCGCTAGTACTAGTTCAGATACGCAGTATTTT. It codes for CASSASTSSDTQYF.

V is TRBV7-8 and J is TRBJ1-2, with 9 nucleotides matching TRBD1. Per the germline V gene, CDR1 is SGHVS and CDR2 is FQNEAQ. V lost 5 bases and J lost 7; bases outside the gene matches: 5. This CDR3 contains 13 residues. This CDR3 reads CASSRDREGGYTF. The DNA of the CDR3 is TGTGCCAGCAGCCGGGACAGGGAAGGTGGCTACACCTTC. The variable domain in full, completed from reference TRBV7-8 and TRBJ1-2, reads GAGVSQSPRYKVAKRGQDVALRCDPISGHVSLFWYQQALGQGPEFLTYFQNEAQLDKSGLPSDRFFAERPEGSVSTLKIQRTQQEDSAVYLCASSRDREGGYTFGSGTRLTVV.

V usage is TRBV15 and J usage is TRBJ2-1, with 10 bases matching TRBD1. J lost 7 bases, V lost 6 bases, and 9 bases had no gene match. Per germline, CDR1 LNHNV and CDR2 YYDKDF (reference sequence). The CDR3 is made up of 15 amino acids. CDR3 sequence reads: CATRPPGQGINEQFF. In DNA form, the CDR3 reads TGTGCCACCAGACCTCCGGGACAGGGGATAAATGAGCAGTTCTTC.

This clone was counted a few times. The chain has TRBV11-3 and TRBJ2-7, with D possibly being TRBD1 (5 bases). V lost 7 bases, J lost 6 bases, and 16 bases lay in between. Germline V gene sequence: CDR1 SGHNT, CDR2 YENEEA. CDR3 size: 13 residues. The CDR3 DNA reads TGTGCCAGCATCCTAATGGGGCCTTGCGAGCAGTACTTC. It is translated as CASILMGPCEQYF.

The V gene is TRBV11-3, the J gene TRBJ2-1; D is unclear. This CDR3 is built from 12 residues. Germline V lookup: CDR1 SGHNT, CDR2 YENEEA. V dropped 1 base and J dropped 10 bases, with 8 bases sitting between them. CDR3 bases: TGTGCCAGCAGCTTAGGTCCCGTGGAGCAGTTCTTC. Translation gives CASSLGPVEQFF.

The V call is TRBV5-1, the J call TRBJ1-6; maybe TRBD1 (6 bases). With 6 bases removed from V and 10 bases from J, the gap between germline ends came to 14 bases. The CDR3 runs to 13 residues. CDR1 SGHRS and CDR2 YFSETQ come from the germline V gene. The CDR3 here is CASTLTGGSPLHF. In DNA, the CDR3 is TGCGCCAGCACCCTGACAGGAGGCTCACCCCTCCACTTT.

The rearrangement joins TRBV10-3 to TRBJ1-1; a possible D gene is TRBD1 (6 bases). Per germline, CDR1 ENHRY and CDR2 SYGVKD. V was clipped by 7 bases and J by 7 bases, with 16 bases between them. The CDR3 has 13 residues. CDR3 protein: CAITILMDSEAFF. CDR3 in DNA: TGTGCCATCACTATCCTTATGGACAGTGAAGCTTTCTTT.

The V call is TRBV21-1, the J call TRBJ2-5; no check of the table's D call, TRBD2, against the DNA was made. The J call may be faulty, since TRBJ2-7 better matches the DNA end. TRBV21-1 is a recognized pseudogene. The CDR3 loop spans 15 amino acids. The CDR3 is CASTIAGDPLYEQYF. The CDR3 bases are TGTGCCAGCACCATAGCGGGAGACCCTCTCTACGAGCAGTACTTC.

The rearrangement joins TRBV6-6 to TRBJ1-5; 8 nucleotides line up with TRBD1. The CDR3 runs to 14 residues. V shed 6 bases, J shed 2 bases, and the junction held 3 bases outside the gene matches. Germline V gene data show CDR1 as MNHNY and CDR2 as SVGAGI (reference sequence). This CDR3 is CASSQTGGNQPQHF. DNA for the CDR3: TGTGCCAGCAGCCAGACAGGGGGCAATCAGCCCCAGCATTTT.

This clone was recorded only once. The chain uses TRBV9 and TRBJ2-7; 7 bases fit TRBD1. Germline trimming cut 0 bases from V and 2 bases from J; bases unmatched to any gene: 14. The CDR3 extends over 18 amino acids. Germline lookup yields CDR1 SGDLS and CDR2 YYNGEE. CDR3 amino acids: CASSVVRGRVEWAYEQYF. For the CDR3, the DNA is TGTGCCAGCAGCGTAGTAAGGGGGCGGGTGGAGTGGGCCTACGAGCAGTACTTC.

V is TRBV27 and J is TRBJ2-2; 10 bases match TRBD2. Germline CDR1 and CDR2: MNHEY and SMNVEV (reference sequence). V lost 5 bases to trimming and J lost 1 base; unmatched junction nucleotides: 4. This CDR3 is built from 16 residues. The CDR3 sequence is CASSPSSGRNTGELFF. The CDR3, as DNA: TGTGCCAGCAGTCCGTCTAGCGGGAGGAACACCGGGGAGCTGTTTTTT.

The chain combines TRBV19 with TRBJ2-1, with 8 bases that match TRBD2. Losses at the gene ends were 7 bases for V and 0 bases for J; bases not matched to a gene: 5. Germline V gene sequence: CDR1 LNHDA, CDR2 SQIVND (reference sequence). The CDR3 is 15 residues long. The chain's CDR3 is CASNSGTSSYNEQFF. The CDR3 nucleotides read TGTGCCAGTAATAGCGGGACGAGCTCCTACAATGAGCAGTTCTTC.

The chain has TRBV7-9 and TRBJ1-2, with TRBD1 matching 8 bases. The CDR3 has 14 amino acids. Germline V gives CDR1 SEHNR, CDR2 FQNEAQ (reference sequence). V gave up 2 bases and J gave up 5 bases; unmatched junction bases: 4. CDR3 sequence: CASSLPGGLYGYTF. DNA for the CDR3: TGTGCCAGCAGCTTACCAGGGGGCCTGTATGGCTACACCTTC.